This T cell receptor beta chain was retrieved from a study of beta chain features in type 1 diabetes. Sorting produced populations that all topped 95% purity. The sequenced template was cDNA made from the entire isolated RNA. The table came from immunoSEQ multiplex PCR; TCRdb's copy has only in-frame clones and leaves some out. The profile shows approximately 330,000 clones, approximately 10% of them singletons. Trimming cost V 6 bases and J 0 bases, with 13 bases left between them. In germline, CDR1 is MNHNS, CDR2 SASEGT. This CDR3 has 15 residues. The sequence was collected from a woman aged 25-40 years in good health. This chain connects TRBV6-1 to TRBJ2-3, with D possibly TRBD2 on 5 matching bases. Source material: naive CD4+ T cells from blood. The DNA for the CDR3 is TGTGCCAGCAGCCTTACTAGGGTTAGCACAGATACGCAGTATTTT. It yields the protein CASSLTRVSTDTQYF.